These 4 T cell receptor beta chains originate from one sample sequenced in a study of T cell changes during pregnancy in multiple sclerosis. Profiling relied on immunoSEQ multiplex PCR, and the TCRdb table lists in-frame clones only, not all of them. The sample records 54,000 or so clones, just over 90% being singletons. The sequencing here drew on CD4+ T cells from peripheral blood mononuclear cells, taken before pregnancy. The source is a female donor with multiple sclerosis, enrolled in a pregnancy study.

The CDR3 coding sequence is TGTGCCAGCTCGGACAGGGCGAAGCAGCCCCAGCATTTT. Its protein is CASSDRAKQPQHF. The V and J genes are TRBV28 and TRBJ1-5; 8 bases are a match to TRBD1. The CDR3 sequence is 13 residues long. The V gene end was trimmed by 8 bases and the J gene end by 7 bases; junction bases not matched to a gene: 7. The germline CDR1 and CDR2 sequences are MDHEN and SYDVKM.

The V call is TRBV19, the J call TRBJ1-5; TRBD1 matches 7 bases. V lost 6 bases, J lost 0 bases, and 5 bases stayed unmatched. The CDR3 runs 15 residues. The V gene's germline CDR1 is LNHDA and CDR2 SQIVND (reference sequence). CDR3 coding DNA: TGTGCCAGTAGGGGGACAGCAAATAGCAATCAGCCCCAGCATTTT. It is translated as CASRGTANSNQPQHF.

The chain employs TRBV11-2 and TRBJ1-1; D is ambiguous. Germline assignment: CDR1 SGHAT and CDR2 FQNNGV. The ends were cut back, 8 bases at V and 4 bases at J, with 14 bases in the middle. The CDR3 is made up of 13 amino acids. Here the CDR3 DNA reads TGTGCCAGCCGCATCAGTGGTACCACTGAAGCTTTCTTT. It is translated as CASRISGTTEAFF.

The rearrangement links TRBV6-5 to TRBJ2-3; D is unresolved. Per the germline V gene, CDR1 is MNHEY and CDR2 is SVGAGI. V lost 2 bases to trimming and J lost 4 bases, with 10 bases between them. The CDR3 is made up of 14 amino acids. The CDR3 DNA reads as TGTGCCAGCAGTTACGGCAGGCGCGCAGATACGCAGTATTTT. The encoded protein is CASSYGRRADTQYF.